These 21 T cell receptor beta chains came from one sample sequenced in a study of T cell repertoires in cytomegalovirus infection. TCRdb reanalysed the reads using MiXCR and keeps one entry per CDR3 protein. The sample holds 200,000 to 300,000 distinct CDR3 sequences, roughly 9.1% seen once. Specimen: PBMCs. These receptors were collected from a human donor in good health (CMV status not recorded). Some clones in this sample may be carry-over from other donors' samples.

This clonotype was detected ten times or more. At one boundary the junction diverges from the germline segment, which might be a read error. The rearrangement links TRBV4-1 to TRBJ2-3; TRBD2 agrees at 12 bases. Germline values: CDR1 MGHRA, CDR2 YSYEKL. The CDR3 loop spans 16 amino acids. The CDR3 sequence: CASSQDLAGGTDTQYF. CDR3 DNA: TGTGCCAGCAGCCAAGATCTAGCGGGAGGGACAGATACGCAGTATTTT.

This clonotype was detected many times. This chain joins TRBV7-2 and TRBJ1-2, with D hard to call. The CDR3 loop spans 12 amino acids. Between the trimmed V and J ends, which lost 0 bases and 8 bases, there was a span of 7 bases. The germline V gene encodes CDR1 SGHTA and CDR2 FQGNSA. CDR3 protein: CASSLAGRGYTF. In nucleotides, the CDR3 is TGTGCCAGCAGCTTAGCCGGAAGGGGCTACACCTTC. The full variable domain, its missing parts supplied by reference TRBV7-2 and TRBJ1-2, is GAGVSQSPSNKVTEKGKDVELRCDPISGHTALYWYRQSLGQGLEFLIYFQGNSAPDKSGLPSDRFSAERTGGSVSTLTIQRTQQEDSAVYLCASSLAGRGYTFGSGTRLTVV.

This clonotype was observed at least ten times. The CDR3 here is CASSLGGGPWNEQFF. CDR3 in DNA: TGCGCCAGCAGCTTGGGCGGGGGCCCTTGGAATGAGCAGTTCTTC. The chain combines TRBV5-1 with TRBJ2-1, with D possibly matching TRBD2 (7 bases). V was shortened by 0 bases and J by 7 bases, with 14 bases between the two germline ends. Germline-derived CDR1 and CDR2 are SGHRS and YFSETQ. This CDR3 contains 15 residues.

This clonotype was detected many times. The chain carries TRBV6-2 or TRBV6-3 and TRBJ1-2; no clear D. The V end was cut by 6 bases, the J end by 8 bases, with 10 bases between. Germline assignment: CDR1 MNHEY and CDR2 SVGEGT. The CDR3 is 11 residues long. CDR3 loop: CASSPNRGYTF. As DNA, the CDR3 is TGTGCCAGCAGCCCCAACAGAGGCTACACCTTC.

This clonotype has at least ten counts. The CDR3 region is CASSKTGGNTEAFF. CDR3 nucleotide sequence: TGTGCCAGCAGCAAAACAGGGGGCAACACTGAAGCTTTCTTT. The V gene is TRBV7-6, the J gene TRBJ1-1; 9 bases are shared with TRBD1. This CDR3 comprises 14 residues. Unmatched junction bases numbered 3, after V lost 5 bases and J lost 2 bases. The germline CDR1 and CDR2 sequences are SGHVS and FNYEAQ.

The rearrangement joins TRBV20-1 to TRBJ1-5, with 10 bases fitting TRBD1. V trimming: 5 bases; J trimming: 3 bases; junction bases outside the gene matches: 4. Per the germline V gene, CDR1 is DFQATT and CDR2 is SNEGSKA (reference sequence). This CDR3 is 14 amino acids long. CDR3 region: CSAVTGGNNQPQHF. The DNA of the CDR3 is TGCAGTGCTGTGACAGGGGGCAACAATCAGCCCCAGCATTTT.

The genes are TRBV6-2 or TRBV6-3 and TRBJ1-1; D gene ambiguous. The germline V gene encodes CDR1 MNHEY and CDR2 SVGEGT. The CDR3 is 16 amino acids. Trimming removed 0 bases at V and 4 bases at J, with 15 bases between. CDR3 amino acids: CASSYSIGLSATEAFF. The CDR3 DNA reads TGTGCCAGCAGTTACTCGATTGGTCTCTCGGCCACTGAAGCTTTCTTT.

This clonotype came up many times. V is TRBV4-1 and J is TRBJ1-6; D perhaps matches TRBD1 (5 bases). This CDR3 region has 16 residues. CDR1 MGHRA and CDR2 YSYEKL come from the germline V gene. Trimming shortened V by 0 bases and J by 10 bases, and 16 bases separated the two germline ends. The CDR3 region is CASSQDPGPVRSPLHF. CDR3 in DNA: TGCGCCAGCAGCCAAGATCCGGGACCTGTTCGGTCACCCCTCCACTTT.

V usage is TRBV6-5 and J usage is TRBJ1-1, with D possibly being TRBD1 (5 bases). Germline V gives CDR1 MNHEY, CDR2 SVGAGI. V was clipped by 4 bases and J by 3 bases, with 15 bases between them. The CDR3 runs to 15 residues. CDR3 sequence: CASSLPGLGDTEAFF. For the CDR3, the DNA is TGTGCCAGCAGTTTACCGGGACTCGGGGACACTGAAGCTTTCTTT.

This clonotype has a count of ten or more. This sequence joins TRBV7-2 and TRBJ2-1; 7 nucleotides match TRBD2. V lost 5 bases to trimming and J lost 12 bases; unmatched junction nucleotides: 16. The length of the CDR3 is 15 residues. Germline CDR1 reads SGHTA; CDR2 reads FQGNSA. The CDR3 sequence is CASSKTANGRIGQFF. CDR3 nucleotide sequence: TGTGCCAGCAGCAAGACGGCCAACGGGAGGATTGGGCAGTTCTTC.

This clonotype showed up many times. The chain has TRBV12-3 or TRBV12-4 and TRBJ2-1; a weak D match, TRBD2 (6 bases). CDR3 length equals 14 residues. Trimming shortened V by 7 bases and J by 6 bases, and 16 bases separated the two germline ends. The CDR3 loop reads CASTLGVAANEQFF. The CDR3 nucleotides read TGTGCCAGCACCCTTGGGGTAGCGGCCAATGAGCAGTTCTTC.

This clonotype was detected many times. The genes are TRBV7-9 and TRBJ1-2; TRBD1 might be the D (5 bases). Per germline, CDR1 SEHNR and CDR2 FQNEAQ (reference sequence). The CDR3 loop spans 12 amino acids. Trimming removed 5 bases from V and 6 bases from J, with 10 bases in between. CDR3 coding DNA: TGTGCCAGCAGCAGCAGGGTTGATGGCTACACCTTC. Translating gives CASSSRVDGYTF. The full variable domain, rest sourced from reference TRBV7-9 and TRBJ1-2, is DTGVSQNPRHKITKRGQNVTFRCDPISEHNRLYWYRQTLGQGPEFLTYFQNEAQLEKSRLLSDRFSAERPKGSFSTLEIQRTEQGDSAMYLCASSSRVDGYTFGSGTRLTVV.

This clonotype showed up many times. The rearrangement links TRBV7-2 to TRBJ1-1, with 8 bases aligning to TRBD1. With 5 bases clipped from V and 0 bases from J, the junction kept 8 bases outside the gene matches. In germline, CDR1 is SGHTA, CDR2 FQGNSA. CDR3 length: 16 residues. CDR3 in amino acids: CASSPAGTGMNTEAFF. DNA of the CDR3: TGTGCCAGCAGCCCCGCCGGGACAGGAATGAACACTGAAGCTTTCTTT.

This clonotype was counted ten times or more. This rearrangement joins TRBV7-2 to TRBJ2-2, with D maybe TRBD1 (6 bases). The germline V and J ends were trimmed by 2 bases and 0 bases, with 13 bases remaining between them. Germline V lookup: CDR1 SGHTA, CDR2 FQGNSA. The CDR3 covers 17 residues. CDR3 sequence reads: CASSLRATGANTGELFF. The DNA of the CDR3 is TGTGCCAGCAGCTTACGCGCGACAGGCGCGAACACCGGGGAGCTGTTTTTT.

This clonotype was counted at least ten times. This chain joins TRBV28 and TRBJ2-3, with 7 nucleotides matching TRBD2. The CDR3 has 17 residues. The J segment lost 0 bases and the V segment lost 4 bases, leaving 10 bases of the junction unmatched. The germline gives CDR1 MDHEN, CDR2 SYDVKM. CDR3 sequence (DNA): TGTGCCAGCAGTTCCCCCGCGGGAGAAAAGAGCACAGATACGCAGTATTTT. Encoded protein: CASSSPAGEKSTDTQYF.

The CDR3 DNA sequence: TGTGCCAGCAGCTTAAGCGGGTATAGCACAGATACGCAGTATTTT. Encoded protein: CASSLSGYSTDTQYF. V gene TRBV7-3 combines with J gene TRBJ2-3; the D gene is possibly TRBD2 (5 bases). Per the germline V gene, CDR1 is SGHTA and CDR2 is FQGTGA. V lost 1 base to trimming and J lost 0 bases, with 8 bases between them. CDR3 length equals 15 residues.

The sample holds a few counts of this clonotype. The J gene is TRBJ2-5, the V gene TRBV7-9; D ambiguous. Germline V gene sequence: CDR1 SEHNR, CDR2 FQNEAQ (reference sequence). The CDR3 has 14 amino acids. V lost 2 bases, J lost 5 bases, and 12 bases lay in between. The CDR3 here is CASSLLIGTETQYF. Written as DNA, the CDR3 is TGTGCCAGCAGCTTACTTATAGGAACGGAGACCCAGTACTTC.

This clonotype was counted many times. This chain joins TRBV4-3 and TRBJ2-1; unclear D gene. The germline CDR1 and CDR2 sequences are LGHNA and YSLEER. Trimming left V 0 bases short and J 9 bases short, with 9 bases between. This CDR3 contains 13 residues. CDR3 bases: TGCGCCAGCAGCCAAGAGAGAGTAGGTGAGCAGTTCTTC. Residues: CASSQERVGEQFF.

This clonotype appeared many times. V is TRBV12-3 or TRBV12-4 and J is TRBJ1-2; TRBD1 matches 7 bases. This CDR3 is built from 13 residues. V gave up 5 bases and J gave up 8 bases; unmatched junction bases: 8. CDR3 amino acids: CASSVNRGLGYTF. The DNA of the CDR3 is TGTGCCAGCAGTGTTAACAGGGGTTTGGGCTACACCTTC.

The rearrangement links TRBV7-8 to TRBJ2-3, with 8 bases matching TRBD2. Unmatched junction bases numbered 7, after V lost 5 bases and J lost 3 bases. The CDR3 is made up of 15 amino acids. Looked up from germline, CDR1 is SGHVS and CDR2 is FQNEAQ. The CDR3 region has the DNA TGTGCCAGCAGCCCTCCCGGGAGGGCTACAGATACGCAGTATTTT. It codes for CASSPPGRATDTQYF.

This clonotype appeared many times. CDR3 DNA: TGTGCCAGCAGTTCACCCCCAGGGAGGGCTTATGGCTACACCTTC. It yields the protein CASSSPPGRAYGYTF. This chain joins TRBV7-2 and TRBJ1-2; a possible D gene is TRBD1 (5 bases). This CDR3 comprises 15 residues. Trimming removed 6 bases at V and 5 bases at J, with 19 bases between. Germline V gives CDR1 SGHTA, CDR2 FQGNSA.